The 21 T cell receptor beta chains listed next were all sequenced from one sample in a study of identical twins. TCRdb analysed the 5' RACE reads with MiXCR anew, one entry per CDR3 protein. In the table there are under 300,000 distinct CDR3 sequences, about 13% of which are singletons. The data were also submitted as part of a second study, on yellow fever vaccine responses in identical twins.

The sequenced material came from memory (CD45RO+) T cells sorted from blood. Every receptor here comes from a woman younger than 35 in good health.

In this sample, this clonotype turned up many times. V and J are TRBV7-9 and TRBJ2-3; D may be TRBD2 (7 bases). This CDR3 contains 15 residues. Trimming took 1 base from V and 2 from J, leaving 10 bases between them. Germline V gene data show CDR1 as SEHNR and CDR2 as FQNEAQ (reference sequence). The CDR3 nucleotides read TGTGCCAGCAGCTTAGGGGGGGGACACACAGATACGCAGTATTTT. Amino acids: CASSLGGGHTDTQYF. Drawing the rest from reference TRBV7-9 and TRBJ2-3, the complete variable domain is DTGVSQNPRHKITKRGQNVTFRCDPISEHNRLYWYRQTLGQGPEFLTYFQNEAQLEKSRLLSDRFSAERPKGSFSTLEIQRTEQGDSAMYLCASSLGGGHTDTQYFGPGTRLTVL.

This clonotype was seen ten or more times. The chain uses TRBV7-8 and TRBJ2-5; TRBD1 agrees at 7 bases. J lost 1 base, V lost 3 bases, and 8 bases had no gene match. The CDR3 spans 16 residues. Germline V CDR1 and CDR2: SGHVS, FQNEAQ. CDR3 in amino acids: CASSLDNRDSQETQYF. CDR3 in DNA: TGTGCCAGCAGCTTGGATAACCGGGACAGCCAAGAGACCCAGTACTTC.

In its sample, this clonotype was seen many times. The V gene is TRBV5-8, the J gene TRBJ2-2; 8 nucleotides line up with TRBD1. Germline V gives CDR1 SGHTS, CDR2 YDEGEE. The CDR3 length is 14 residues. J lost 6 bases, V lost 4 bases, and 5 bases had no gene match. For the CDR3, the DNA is TGTGCCAGCAGCCTGGGACAGGTTGCCGGGGAGCTGTTTTTT. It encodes CASSLGQVAGELFF.

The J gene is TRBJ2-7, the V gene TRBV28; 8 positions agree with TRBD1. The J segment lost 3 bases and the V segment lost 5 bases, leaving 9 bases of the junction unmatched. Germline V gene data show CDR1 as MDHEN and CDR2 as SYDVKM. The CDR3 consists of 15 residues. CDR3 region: CASSSSGTGHYEQYF. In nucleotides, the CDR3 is TGTGCCAGCAGTAGCTCGGGGACAGGCCACTACGAGCAGTACTTC.

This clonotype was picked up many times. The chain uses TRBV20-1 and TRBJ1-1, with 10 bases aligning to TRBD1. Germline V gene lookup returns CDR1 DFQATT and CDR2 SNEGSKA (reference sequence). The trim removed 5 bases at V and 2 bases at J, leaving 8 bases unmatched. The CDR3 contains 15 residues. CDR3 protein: CSALDRGRGNTEAFF. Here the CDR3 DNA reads TGCAGTGCTTTAGACAGGGGGCGCGGAAACACTGAAGCTTTCTTT.

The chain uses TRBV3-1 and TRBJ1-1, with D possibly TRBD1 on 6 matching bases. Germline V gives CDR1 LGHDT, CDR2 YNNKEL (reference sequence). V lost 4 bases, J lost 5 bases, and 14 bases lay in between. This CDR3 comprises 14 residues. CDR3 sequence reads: CASSPQNRETEAFF. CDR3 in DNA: TGTGCCAGCAGCCCGCAAAACAGGGAGACTGAAGCTTTCTTT.

The CDR3 region is CASSLVDGGETQYF. CDR3 DNA: TGTGCCAGCAGCTTAGTAGACGGAGGGGAGACCCAGTACTTC. The V call is TRBV7-9, the J call TRBJ2-5, with D maybe TRBD2 (6 bases). The CDR3 consists of 14 residues. Germline CDR1 and CDR2: SEHNR and FQNEAQ (reference sequence). V dropped 1 base and J dropped 5 bases, with 11 bases sitting between them.

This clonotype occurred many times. The CDR3 loop reads CASSKTSGSTDTQYF. The CDR3, as DNA: TGTGCCAGCAGCAAAACTAGCGGGAGCACAGATACGCAGTATTTT. The chain links TRBV21-1 to TRBJ2-3; the table's D call TRBD2 went unverified against the DNA. TRBV21-1 is described as a pseudogene. The CDR3 has 15 residues.

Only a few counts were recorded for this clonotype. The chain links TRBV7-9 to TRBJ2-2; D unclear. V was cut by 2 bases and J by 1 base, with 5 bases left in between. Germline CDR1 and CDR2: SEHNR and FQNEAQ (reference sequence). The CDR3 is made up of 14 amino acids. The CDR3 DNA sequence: TGTGCCAGCAGCTTAAAGGGGAACACCGGGGAGCTGTTTTTT. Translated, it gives CASSLKGNTGELFF.

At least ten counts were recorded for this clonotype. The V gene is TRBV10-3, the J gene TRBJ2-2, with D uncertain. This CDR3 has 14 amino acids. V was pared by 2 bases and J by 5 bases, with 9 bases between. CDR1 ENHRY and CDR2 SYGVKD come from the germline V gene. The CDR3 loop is CAISEKGGTGELFF. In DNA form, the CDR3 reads TGTGCCATCAGTGAGAAAGGTGGGACCGGGGAGCTGTTTTTT.

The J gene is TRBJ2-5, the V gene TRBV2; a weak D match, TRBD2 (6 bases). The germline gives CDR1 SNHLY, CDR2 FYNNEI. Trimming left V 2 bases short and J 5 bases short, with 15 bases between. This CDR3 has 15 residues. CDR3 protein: CASSEQGLAGETQYF. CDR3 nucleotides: TGTGCCAGCAGTGAACAGGGCCTCGCGGGGGAGACCCAGTACTTC.

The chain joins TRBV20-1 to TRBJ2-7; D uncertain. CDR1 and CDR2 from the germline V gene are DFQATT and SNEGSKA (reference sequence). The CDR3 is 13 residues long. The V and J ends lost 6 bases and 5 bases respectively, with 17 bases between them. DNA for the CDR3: TGCAGTGCCAGAAACCCCAGATACCACGAGCAGTACTTC. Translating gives CSARNPRYHEQYF.

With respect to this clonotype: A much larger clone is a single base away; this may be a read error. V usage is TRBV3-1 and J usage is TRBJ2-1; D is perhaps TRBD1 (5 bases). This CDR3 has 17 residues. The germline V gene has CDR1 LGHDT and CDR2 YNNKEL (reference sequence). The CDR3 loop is CACSPLQGLSSYNEQFF. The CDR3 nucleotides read TGTGCCTGCAGCCCCCTCCAGGGTCTAAGCTCCTACAATGAGCAGTTCTTC.

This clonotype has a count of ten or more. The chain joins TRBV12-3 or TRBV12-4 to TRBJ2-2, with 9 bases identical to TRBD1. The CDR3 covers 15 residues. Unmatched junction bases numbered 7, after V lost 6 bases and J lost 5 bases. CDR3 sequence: CASSYGTGRTGELFF. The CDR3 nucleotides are TGTGCCAGCAGCTACGGGACAGGGAGGACCGGGGAGCTGTTTTTT.

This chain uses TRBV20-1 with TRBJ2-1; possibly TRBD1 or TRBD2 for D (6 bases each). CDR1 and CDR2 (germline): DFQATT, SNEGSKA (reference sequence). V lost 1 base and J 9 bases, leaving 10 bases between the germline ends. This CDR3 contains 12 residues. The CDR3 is CSARARGLEQFF. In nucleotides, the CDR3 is TGCAGTGCTAGAGCCCGGGGGCTTGAGCAGTTCTTC.

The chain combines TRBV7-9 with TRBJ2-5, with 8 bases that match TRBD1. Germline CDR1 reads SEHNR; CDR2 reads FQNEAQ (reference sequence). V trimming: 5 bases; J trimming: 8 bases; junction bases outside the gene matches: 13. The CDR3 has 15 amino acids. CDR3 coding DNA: TGTGCCAGCAGCCCCCCGGGACAGGCCTTAGGAACCCAGTACTTC. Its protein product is CASSPPGQALGTQYF.

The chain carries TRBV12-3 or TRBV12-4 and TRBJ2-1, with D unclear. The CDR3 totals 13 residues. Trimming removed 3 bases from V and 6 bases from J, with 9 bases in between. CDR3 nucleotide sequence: TGTGCCAGCAGTTTTGGACCGCGCAATGAGCAGTTCTTC. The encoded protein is CASSFGPRNEQFF.

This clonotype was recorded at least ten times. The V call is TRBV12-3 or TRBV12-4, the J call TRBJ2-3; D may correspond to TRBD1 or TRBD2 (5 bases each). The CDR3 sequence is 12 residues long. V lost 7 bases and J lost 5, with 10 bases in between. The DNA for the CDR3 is TGTGCCAGCACTAGGGGACGAGATACGCAGTATTTT. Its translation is CASTRGRDTQYF.

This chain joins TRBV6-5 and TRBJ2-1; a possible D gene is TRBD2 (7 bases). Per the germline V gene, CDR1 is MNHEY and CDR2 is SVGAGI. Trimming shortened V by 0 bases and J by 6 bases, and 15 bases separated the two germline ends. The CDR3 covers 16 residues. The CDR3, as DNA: TGTGCCAGCAGTTACTCGGGGGGGCAGGAGAGCAATGAGCAGTTCTTC. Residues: CASSYSGGQESNEQFF.

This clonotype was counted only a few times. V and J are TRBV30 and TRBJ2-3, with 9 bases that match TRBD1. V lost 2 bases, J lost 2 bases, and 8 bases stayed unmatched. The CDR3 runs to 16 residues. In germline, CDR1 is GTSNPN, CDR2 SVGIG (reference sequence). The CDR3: CAWSSTGTGFTDTQYF. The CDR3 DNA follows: TGTGCCTGGAGTTCTACCGGGACAGGGTTCACAGATACGCAGTATTTT.

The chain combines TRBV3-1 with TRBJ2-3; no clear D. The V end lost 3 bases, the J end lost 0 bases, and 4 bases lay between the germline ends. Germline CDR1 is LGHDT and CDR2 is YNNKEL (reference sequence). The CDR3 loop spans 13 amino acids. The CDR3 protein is CASSHGSTDTQYF. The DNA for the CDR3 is TGTGCCAGCAGCCATGGTAGCACAGATACGCAGTATTTT.